This TCR beta chain was identified during a study of OX40 agonist ivuxolimab in advanced cancers. Method: immunoSEQ multiplex PCR; TCRdb's copy keeps in-frame clones and lacks some. This sample yields 53,000 or so clones, of which about 82% are seen a single time; approximately 3% belongs to the top ten. Study results and limitations: Fewer expanded clones were found on average in CD4+ than in CD8+ T cells. Partial responders receiving 0.1-3.0 mg/kg showed among the lowest clonal expansion.

Notes on this clone: What it binds is not known.

The length of the CDR3 is 17 residues. Germline lookup yields CDR1 SGDLS and CDR2 YYNGEE. V was shortened by 0 bases and J by 3 bases, with 15 bases between the two germline ends. The chain is built from TRBV9 and TRBJ1-4; D not certain. The specimen was CD4+ or CD8+ T cells sorted from blood, collected in a trial of the OX40 agonist ivuxolimab. This clonotype originated in an adult with an advanced solid tumor such as melanoma, head and neck, liver or kidney cancer. CDR3: CASSVGTYGVSNEKLFF. The DNA of the CDR3 is TGTGCCAGCAGCGTAGGCACGTACGGGGTTTCTAATGAAAAACTGTTTTTT.